This T cell receptor (beta chain) emerged from a study of blood T cell repertoires in COVID-19. The overall study: Acute and convalescent COVID-19 samples came from the United States, Italy and Spain. T cells, B-cell-depleted T cells, or PBMCs supplied cDNA or gDNA.

This CDR3 spans 15 amino acids. V was clipped by 6 bases and J by 8 bases; unmatched bases: 13. Germline V gene sequence: CDR1 MNHEY, CDR2 SVGAGI. As processed by the authors: The assay estimated nucleated cells by amplifying reference gene primers. Measured with immunoSEQ multiplex PCR; TCRdb has only the in-frame clones, and not every one. The D gene and trimming were derived from the DNA, and the V and J assignments and clone size from that table. The data show over 200,000 clones, around 88% seen once. This chain uses TRBV6-5 with TRBJ2-1, with 7 bases aligning to TRBD2. This receptor was taken from a man aged 18 to 30 with active or convalescent COVID-19. Sequenced input: peripheral blood. The CDR3 protein is CASSLFGTTQHEQFF. The CDR3 DNA reads as TGTGCCAGCAGCCTATTCGGGACTACCCAACATGAGCAGTTCTTC.